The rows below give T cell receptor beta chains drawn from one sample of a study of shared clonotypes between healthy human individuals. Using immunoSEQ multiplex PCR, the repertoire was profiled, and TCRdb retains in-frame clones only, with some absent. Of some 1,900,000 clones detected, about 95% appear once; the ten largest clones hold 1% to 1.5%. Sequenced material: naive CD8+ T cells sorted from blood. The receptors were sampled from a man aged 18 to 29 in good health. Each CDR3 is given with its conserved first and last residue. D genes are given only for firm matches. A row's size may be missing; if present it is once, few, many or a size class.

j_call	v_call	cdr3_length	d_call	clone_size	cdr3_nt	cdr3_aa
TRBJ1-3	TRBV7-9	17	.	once	TGTGCCAGCACTAACCCCCCAGGGAGCCACTCTGGAAACACCATATATTTT	CASTNPPGSHSGNTIYF
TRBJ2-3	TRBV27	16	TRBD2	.	TGTGCCAGCAGTTTTGGACTAGCGGGTAACACAGATACGCAGTATTTT	CASSFGLAGNTDTQYF
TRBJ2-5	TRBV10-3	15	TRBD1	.	TGTGCCATCAGTACTCCGGGACAGCACCAAGAGACCCAGTACTTC	CAISTPGQHQETQYF
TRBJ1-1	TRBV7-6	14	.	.	TGTGCCAGCAGCTTAGGCAACCAGAACACTGAAGCTTTCTTT	CASSLGNQNTEAFF
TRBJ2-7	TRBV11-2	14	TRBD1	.	TGTGCCAGCACCACTGGGACAGGGAAGTACGAGCAGTACTTC	CASTTGTGKYEQYF
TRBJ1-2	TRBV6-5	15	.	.	TGTGCCAGCAGTTACTCGTTGGGAGAGTACTATGGCTACACCTTC	CASSYSLGEYYGYTF
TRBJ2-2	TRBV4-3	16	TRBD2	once	TGCGCCAGCAGCCAATATAGCGGGAGCCCCACCGGGGAGCTGTTTTTT	CASSQYSGSPTGELFF
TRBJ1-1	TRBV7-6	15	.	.	TGTGCCAGCAGCGCCCCCGAGGGCGGAGTCACTGAAGCTTTCTTT	CASSAPEGGVTEAFF
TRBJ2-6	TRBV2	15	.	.	TGTGCCAGCAGTGAAACGTGGGCTGGGGCCAACGTCCTGACTTTC	CASSETWAGANVLTF
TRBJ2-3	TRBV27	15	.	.	TGTGCCAGCGGAGAGGGGGAAGCTGGCACAGATACGCAGTATTTT	CASGEGEAGTDTQYF
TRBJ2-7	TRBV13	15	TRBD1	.	TGTGCCAGCAGCTCTTGGGACAGGGGGCGCGATGAGCAGTACTTC	CASSSWDRGRDEQYF
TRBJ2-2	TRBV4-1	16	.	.	TGCGCCAGCAGCCAACCACGTGTGGGGTCCACCGGGGAGCTGTTTTTT	CASSQPRVGSTGELFF
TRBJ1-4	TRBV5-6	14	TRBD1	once	TGTGCCAGCAGCTCCACGGGACAGATTGAAAAACTGTTTTTT	CASSSTGQIEKLFF
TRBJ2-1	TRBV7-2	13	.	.	TGTGCCAGCAGCTTAGCGCCCGGGGCGGAGCAGTTCTTC	CASSLAPGAEQFF
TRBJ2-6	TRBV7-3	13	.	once	TGTGCCAGCAGCGCGACAGGGGCCAACGTCCTGACTTTC	CASSATGANVLTF
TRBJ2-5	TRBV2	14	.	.	TGTGCCAGCAGTGCAGGGGGGGAGTTGGAGACCCAGTACTTC	CASSAGGELETQYF
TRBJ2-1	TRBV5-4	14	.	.	TGTGCCAGCAGCTTGGACTCTCTTTACAATGAGCAGTTCTTC	CASSLDSLYNEQFF
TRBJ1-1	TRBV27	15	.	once	TGTGCCAGCAGTTTAGGCCCAATGGGGGACACTGAAGCTTTCTTT	CASSLGPMGDTEAFF
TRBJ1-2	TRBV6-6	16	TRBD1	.	TGTGCCAGCAGTTACTCTTCAGGGGGTAACGACTATGGCTACACCTTC	CASSYSSGGNDYGYTF
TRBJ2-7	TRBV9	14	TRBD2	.	TGTGCCAGCAGCCCGGGGGGGGCACCCTACGAGCAGTACTTC	CASSPGGAPYEQYF
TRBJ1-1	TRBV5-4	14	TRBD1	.	TGTGCCAGCAGCCAAGCGGACAGGCCCCAACAAGCTTTCTTT	CASSQADRPQQAFF
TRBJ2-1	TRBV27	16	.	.	TGTGCCAGCAGTTTATTCGGGGCAGGTTTTGAGAATGAGCAGTTCTTC	CASSLFGAGFENEQFF
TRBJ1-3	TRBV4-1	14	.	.	TGCGCCAGCAGCGGGGGGAACTCTGGAAACACCATATATTTT	CASSGGNSGNTIYF
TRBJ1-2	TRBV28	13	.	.	TGTGCCAGCAGTTTTGCGGGGAGCTATGGCTACACCTTC	CASSFAGSYGYTF
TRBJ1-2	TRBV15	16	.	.	TGTGCCACCAGCAGAGCCCGTGGTGGGGGCGGAGGAGGCTACACCTTC	CATSRARGGGGGGYTF
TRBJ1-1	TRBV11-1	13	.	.	TGTGCCAGCAGCTTATCAGTGAACACTGAAGCTTTCTTT	CASSLSVNTEAFF
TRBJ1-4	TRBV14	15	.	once	TGTGCCAGCAGCCAAGACTTCGGGGGTCTTGAAAAACTGTTTTTT	CASSQDFGGLEKLFF
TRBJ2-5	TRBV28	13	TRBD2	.	TGTGCCAGCAGTCCGCGGACTAGCGGGACCCAGTACTTC	CASSPRTSGTQYF
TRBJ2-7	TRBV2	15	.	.	TGTGCCAGCAGTGAAGCGAGGGGGAGCACCTACGAGCAGTACTTC	CASSEARGSTYEQYF
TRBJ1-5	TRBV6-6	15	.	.	TGTGCCAGCAGTTACTCGGGGGGAACGAAAGAGCCCCAGCATTTT	CASSYSGGTKEPQHF